Presented here are 32 T cell receptor beta chains from one specimen sequenced in a study of blood T cell repertoires in COVID-19. The table came from immunoSEQ multiplex PCR; TCRdb's copy has only in-frame clones and leaves some out. The profile shows hundreds of thousands of clones, around nine tenths of them singletons. The sequenced material came from PBMCs or T cells enriched from blood (not recorded which). The receptors were gathered from a woman in her forties or fifties who had recovered from COVID-19.

The chain combines TRBV5-1 with TRBJ1-2; the D gene is possibly TRBD1 (5 bases). The V gene lost 0 bases and the J gene lost 6 bases, with 9 bases spanning the gap. Germline V lookup: CDR1 SGHRS, CDR2 YFSETQ. The CDR3 consists of 13 residues. As DNA, the CDR3 is TGCGCCAGCAGCTTGGCCGCGGGGGATGGCTACACCTTC. It translates to CASSLAAGDGYTF.

Only one count was recorded for this clone. V is TRBV12-3 or TRBV12-4 and J is TRBJ1-2; tentative D call: TRBD1 (6 bases). This CDR3 is 11 amino acids long. Trimming took off 6 bases at V and 12 bases at J, with 14 bases between the two ends. The CDR3 region has the DNA TGTGCCAGCAGCCAAGGACAGCCCAACACCTTC. Its translation: CASSQGQPNTF.

In this sample, this clone turned up a few times. The chain is built from TRBV19 and TRBJ2-7; 11 nucleotides agree with TRBD1. The germline V gene has CDR1 LNHDA and CDR2 SQIVND (reference sequence). The trim removed 4 bases at V and 1 base at J, leaving 3 bases unmatched. This CDR3 comprises 15 residues. CDR3 coding DNA: TGTGCCAGTAGTACTGGGACAGGGGGTTCCTACGAGCAGTACTTC. This sequence encodes CASSTGTGGSYEQYF.

This chain connects TRBV4-3 to TRBJ1-1, with D perhaps matching TRBD1 (6 bases). The CDR3 is made up of 15 amino acids. Germline V gene sequence: CDR1 LGHNA, CDR2 YSLEER. Trimming took 0 bases from V and 5 from J, leaving 13 bases between them. The CDR3 region is CASSQDRGAGTEAFF. CDR3 nucleotide sequence: TGCGCCAGCAGCCAAGATCGGGGGGCAGGGACTGAAGCTTTCTTT.

V usage is TRBV29-1 and J usage is TRBJ2-1, with 11 nucleotides matching TRBD2. CDR3 length: 14 residues. With 7 bases clipped from V and 4 bases from J, the junction kept 6 bases outside the gene matches. Germline V gene sequence: CDR1 SQVTM, CDR2 ANQGSEA. The CDR3 sequence is CSALTSGGYNEQFF. The DNA for the CDR3 is TGCAGCGCCCTCACTAGCGGGGGATACAATGAGCAGTTCTTC.

The chain joins TRBV4-1 to TRBJ1-4; 9 nucleotides match TRBD1. The CDR3 has 17 amino acids. J lost 5 bases, V lost 1 base, and 8 bases had no gene match. The germline V gene encodes CDR1 MGHRA and CDR2 YSYEKL. For the CDR3, the DNA is TGCGCCAGCAGCCAAGCGAACAGGGGGCGGTCGAATGAAAAACTGTTTTTT. Amino acids: CASSQANRGRSNEKLFF.

This chain links TRBV6-2 or TRBV6-3 with TRBJ2-1; 7 bases line up with TRBD2. The CDR3 consists of 15 residues. Germline V CDR1 and CDR2: MNHEY, SVGEGT. V shed 6 bases and J 7 bases; nucleotides not matched to a gene: 12. The CDR3 region is CASSPGGETRNEQFF. CDR3 sequence (DNA): TGTGCCAGCAGCCCTGGGGGGGAAACCAGAAATGAGCAGTTCTTC.

This sequence joins TRBV7-3 and TRBJ2-1, with 11 bases identical to TRBD2. CDR1 is SGHTA and CDR2 is FQGTGA in the germline V gene. The CDR3 runs to 14 residues. The V segment lost 5 bases and the J segment 8 bases; nucleotides outside the gene matches: 5. The CDR3 sequence: CASSVTSGEYEQFF. As DNA, the CDR3 is TGTGCCAGCAGCGTGACTAGCGGGGAATATGAGCAGTTCTTC. The variable domain in full, with the rest retrieved from reference TRBV7-3 and TRBJ2-1, is GAGVSQTPSNKVTEKGKYVELRCDPISGHTALYWYRQSLGQGPEFLIYFQGTGAADDSGLPNDRFFAVRPEGSVSTLKIQRTERGDSAVYLCASSVTSGEYEQFFGPGTRLTVL.

The chain uses TRBV7-2 and TRBJ1-6; tentative D call: TRBD1 (6 bases). Trimming pared 5 bases from V and 5 bases from J, leaving 13 bases between. The CDR3 totals 15 residues. In germline, CDR1 is SGHTA, CDR2 FQGNSA. CDR3 in DNA: TGTGCCAGCAGCCGCCGGGACACCGATAATTCACCCCTCCACTTT. It codes for CASSRRDTDNSPLHF.

The rearrangement uses TRBV11-2 and TRBJ2-1; 7 bases align to TRBD2. Germline V CDR1 and CDR2: SGHAT, FQNNGV. The CDR3 loop spans 18 amino acids. The ends lost 4 bases at V and 4 bases at J; junction bases unmatched: 16. CDR3 in amino acids: CASSYFPRLASLYNEQFF. In DNA form, the CDR3 reads TGTGCCAGCAGCTACTTCCCACGACTAGCCAGCCTTTACAATGAGCAGTTCTTC. The complete variable domain, with remaining parts taken from reference TRBV11-2 and TRBJ2-1, reads EAGVAQSPRYKIIEKRQSVAFWCNPISGHATLYWYQQILGQGPKLLIQFQNNGVVDDSQLPKDRFSAERLKGVDSTLKIQPAKLEDSAVYLCASSYFPRLASLYNEQFFGPGTRLTVL.

This chain uses TRBV11-2 with TRBJ1-4; D call uncertain. CDR3 length equals 14 residues. Per the germline V gene, CDR1 is SGHAT and CDR2 is FQNNGV. V lost 0 bases and J lost 2, with 4 bases in between. In nucleotides, the CDR3 is TGTGCCAGCAGCTTAGACCAGACTAATGAAAAACTGTTTTTT. Translated, it gives CASSLDQTNEKLFF.

V gene TRBV7-2 combines with J gene TRBJ1-1, with D tentatively TRBD1 (6 bases). The CDR3 covers 12 residues. Deletions cut 5 bases from V and 12 bases from J, with 16 bases between. From germline, CDR1 is SGHTA and CDR2 FQGNSA. Written as DNA, the CDR3 is TGTGCCAGCAGCCCCCGGCAGGGGTGGACTTTCTTT. Protein sequence: CASSPRQGWTFF.

This chain connects TRBV19 to TRBJ1-2; 8 bases align to TRBD1. J gave up 5 bases and V 6 bases, and 8 bases lay outside the gene matches. Germline CDR1 LNHDA, CDR2 SQIVND (reference sequence). CDR3 length: 14 amino acids. CDR3 loop: CASSTYDRGYGYTF. CDR3 in DNA: TGTGCCAGTAGCACCTACGACAGGGGTTATGGCTACACCTTC. Full variable domain (outside the CDR3, taken from reference TRBV19 and TRBJ1-2): DGGITQSPKYLFRKEGQNVTLSCEQNLNHDAMYWYRQDPGQGLRLIYYSQIVNDFQKGDIAEGYSVSREKKESFPLTVTSAQKNPTAFYLCASSTYDRGYGYTFGSGTRLTVV.

V and J are TRBV6-5 and TRBJ1-6; 10 nucleotides agree with TRBD1. CDR3 length equals 14 residues. Unmatched junction bases numbered 6, after V lost 6 bases and J lost 10 bases. Germline CDR1 is MNHEY and CDR2 is SVGAGI. The CDR3 sequence: CASSWDRGRSPLHF. CDR3 in DNA: TGTGCCAGCAGCTGGGACAGGGGTAGGTCACCCCTCCACTTT.

J is TRBJ2-7 and V is TRBV7-2; perhaps TRBD1 as D (5 bases). The CDR3 is 13 residues long. Trimming cost V 1 base and J 5 bases, with 9 bases left between them. Germline V gives CDR1 SGHTA, CDR2 FQGNSA. CDR3 sequence (DNA): TGTGCCAGCAGCTTAGGACAGATCCACGAGCAGTACTTC. Protein: CASSLGQIHEQYF. Variable domain in full (rest from reference TRBV7-2 and TRBJ2-7): GAGVSQSPSNKVTEKGKDVELRCDPISGHTALYWYRQSLGQGLEFLIYFQGNSAPDKSGLPSDRFSAERTGGSVSTLTIQRTQQEDSAVYLCASSLGQIHEQYFGPGTRLTVT.

The chain combines TRBV6-2 or TRBV6-3 with TRBJ2-1, with TRBD2 matching over 11 bases. Germline values: CDR1 MNHEY, CDR2 SVGEGT. Trimming at V came to 2 bases and at J to 0 bases, leaving 12 bases not matched to a gene. The length of the CDR3 is 20 residues. CDR3 sequence: CASSYRPGTSGRSSYNEQFF. Written as DNA, the CDR3 is TGTGCCAGCAGTTACCGTCCCGGGACTAGCGGACGGAGCTCCTACAATGAGCAGTTCTTC.

This chain links TRBV5-1 with TRBJ2-5; 12 nucleotides line up with TRBD2. The germline CDR1 and CDR2 sequences are SGHRS and YFSETQ. The CDR3 consists of 16 residues. V lost 0 bases to trimming and J lost 4 bases; unmatched junction nucleotides: 4. The CDR3 nucleotides read TGCGCCAGCAGCTTGGCCGCTAGCGGGGGGGCAGAGACCCAGTACTTC. Translated, it gives CASSLAASGGAETQYF.

This chain connects TRBV6-5 to TRBJ1-2, with D possibly TRBD1 on 5 matching bases. Germline V lookup: CDR1 MNHEY, CDR2 SVGAGI. CDR3 size: 15 residues. V gave up 0 bases and J gave up 8 bases, with 16 bases separating them. CDR3 sequence: CASSYSRQSGGGYTF. As DNA, the CDR3 is TGTGCCAGCAGTTACTCCCGACAGTCCGGCGGCGGCTACACCTTC.

This clone was picked up one time. The chain is built from TRBV19 and TRBJ1-2; D is undetermined. From germline, CDR1 is LNHDA and CDR2 SQIVND (reference sequence). This CDR3 region has 13 residues. V was cut by 3 bases and J by 6 bases, with 11 bases left in between. The CDR3 region has the DNA TGTGCCAGTAGTATTGCGGGAATTAATGGCTACACCTTC. Its protein is CASSIAGINGYTF.

The chain joins TRBV6-5 to TRBJ1-3; TRBD1 is a possible D gene (5 bases). V lost 6 bases and J 3 bases, leaving 15 bases between the germline ends. Looked up from germline, CDR1 is MNHEY and CDR2 is SVGAGI. The CDR3 is 15 residues long. CDR3: CASSQAPGGGNTIYF. The CDR3 DNA reads as TGTGCCAGCAGCCAAGCCCCCGGGGGTGGAAACACCATATATTTT.

J is TRBJ1-1 and V is TRBV10-3; the match to TRBD1 covers 9 bases. The CDR3 has 14 residues. V lost 10 bases, J lost 0 bases, and 6 bases stayed unmatched. CDR1 is ENHRY, CDR2 SYGVKD, per germline. CDR3 in DNA: TGTGCCACGGACGGACAGGGGATGAACACTGAAGCTTTCTTT. Protein: CATDGQGMNTEAFF.

There are a few counts of this clone. The chain is built from TRBV25-1 and TRBJ1-1, with TRBD1 matching 8 bases. V shed 9 bases and J 5 bases; nucleotides not matched to a gene: 8. CDR3 length equals 13 residues. Germline CDR1 and CDR2: MGHDK and SYGVNS. The CDR3 region is CARPTGERTEAFF. CDR3 in DNA: TGTGCCAGACCGACAGGGGAGAGAACTGAAGCTTTCTTT.

The chain combines TRBV27 with TRBJ2-7; the D is unclear. The CDR3 contains 12 residues. Germline V gene sequence: CDR1 MNHEY, CDR2 SMNVEV (reference sequence). V lost 0 bases to trimming and J lost 5 bases, with 5 bases between them. CDR3 in amino acids: CASSLSGHEQYF. The CDR3 DNA is TGTGCCAGCAGTTTATCTGGGCACGAGCAGTACTTC.

This clone was detected a few times. The J gene is TRBJ1-2, the V gene TRBV28; D not resolved. Trimming removed 3 bases from V and 4 bases from J, with 12 bases in between. The germline gives CDR1 MDHEN, CDR2 SYDVKM. The CDR3 runs 14 residues. The CDR3 sequence is CASSLRAGPYGYTF. The CDR3 bases are TGTGCCAGCAGTTTGAGGGCAGGCCCCTATGGCTACACCTTC.

The rearrangement links TRBV28 to TRBJ1-2; no clear D. The germline gives CDR1 MDHEN, CDR2 SYDVKM. The CDR3 length is 14 residues. Deletions cut 6 bases from V and 4 bases from J, with 15 bases between. The CDR3 region is CASSLRSLPYGYTF. The CDR3 coding sequence is TGTGCCAGCAGCCTAAGATCCCTCCCCTATGGCTACACCTTC.

The chain uses TRBV2 and TRBJ1-1; D is unresolved. The length of the CDR3 is 11 residues. Trimming took off 6 bases at V and 8 bases at J, with 10 bases between the two ends. Looked up from germline, CDR1 is SNHLY and CDR2 is FYNNEI. The CDR3 reads CASRRGMEAFF. DNA of the CDR3: TGTGCCAGCAGGAGAGGGATGGAAGCTTTCTTT. The whole variable domain, filled in from reference TRBV2 and TRBJ1-1, reads EPEVTQTPSHQVTQMGQEVILRCVPISNHLYFYWYRQILGQKVEFLVSFYNNEISEKSEIFDDQFSVERPDGSNFTLKIRSTKLEDSAMYFCASRRGMEAFFGQGTRLTVV.

V and J are TRBV2 and TRBJ1-2; D gene ambiguous. V was cut by 2 bases and J by 3 bases, with 7 bases left in between. There are 13 residues in the CDR3. The germline V gene has CDR1 SNHLY and CDR2 FYNNEI. The CDR3 spells CASSEQAHYGYTF. Here the CDR3 DNA reads TGTGCCAGCAGTGAACAGGCCCACTATGGCTACACCTTC.

The rearrangement joins TRBV7-8 to TRBJ1-2; D call uncertain. The germline V gene has CDR1 SGHVS and CDR2 FQNEAQ. The CDR3 contains 13 residues. V was clipped by 1 base and J by 3 bases, with 6 bases between them. The CDR3 coding sequence is TGTGCCAGCAGCTTAGGGGCAGACTATGGCTACACCTTC. Protein: CASSLGADYGYTF.

The V and J genes are TRBV20-1 and TRBJ2-1, with a tentative D call TRBD2 (5 bases). Germline lookup yields CDR1 DFQATT and CDR2 SNEGSKA (reference sequence). The CDR3 spans 11 residues. V dropped 6 bases and J dropped 6 bases, with 9 bases sitting between them. This CDR3 reads CSARLLNEQFF. DNA for the CDR3: TGCAGTGCCAGACTACTCAATGAGCAGTTCTTC.

The chain carries TRBV12-3 or TRBV12-4 and TRBJ2-2, with D unclear. V lost 1 base to trimming and J lost 7 bases, with 4 bases between them. This CDR3 contains 12 residues. The CDR3 nucleotides read TGTGCCAGCAGTTTAGGAGGCGGGGAGCTGTTTTTT. It specifies CASSLGGGELFF.

This chain joins TRBV2 and TRBJ1-6; perhaps TRBD1 as D (6 bases). The germline V gene has CDR1 SNHLY and CDR2 FYNNEI. The V and J ends lost 4 bases and 6 bases respectively, with 13 bases between them. The CDR3 runs 15 residues. CDR3 region: CASSVGGAGNSPLHF. The CDR3 bases are TGTGCCAGCAGTGTAGGGGGGGCTGGTAATTCACCCCTCCACTTT.

CDR3 nucleotide sequence: TGCAGCGTAGAGGACAGAACTAACTATGGCTACACCTTC. Encoded protein: CSVEDRTNYGYTF. This sequence joins TRBV29-1 and TRBJ1-2; perhaps TRBD1 as D (6 bases). The CDR3 has 13 amino acids. Germline CDR1 reads SQVTM; CDR2 reads ANQGSEA. V lost 6 bases to trimming and J lost 0 bases, with 11 bases between them.